These T cell receptor beta chains were read from a single sample in a study of blood T cell repertoires in COVID-19. Clones were read by immunoSEQ multiplex PCR, and TCRdb kept only the in-frame ones, dropping some. The sample gives roughly 200,000 clones, 80% of which show up once; roughly 6.7% is in the top ten. The sequenced sample was peripheral blood. Every receptor here comes from a man aged 55 to 70 with acute or convalescent COVID-19. Both conserved end residues are part of each CDR3. The D gene is left open where the match is weak. Clone size appears in some rows only: once, few, many, or a class for an expanded clone.

len: 14; d_gene: -; v_gene: TRBV6-5; abundance: -; j_gene: TRBJ2-5; CDR3nt: TGTGCCAGCAGTTACTTCACTAGCACGGAGACCCAGTACTTC; CDR3aa: CASSYFTSTETQYF
len: 15; d_gene: -; v_gene: TRBV13; abundance: few; j_gene: TRBJ1-3; CDR3nt: TGTGCCAGCAGTGATCTGGGGGCGAAGGGAAACACCATATATTTT; CDR3aa: CASSDLGAKGNTIYF
len: 14; d_gene: -; v_gene: TRBV19; abundance: -; j_gene: TRBJ1-5; CDR3nt: TGTGCCAGTAGTTTCAGGGTCCTCAATCAGCCCCAGCATTTT; CDR3aa: CASSFRVLNQPQHF
len: 16; d_gene: -; v_gene: TRBV19; abundance: -; j_gene: TRBJ1-1; CDR3nt: TGTGCCAGTAGTTCACCCCCAGGGAAAATGAACACTGAAGCTTTCTTT; CDR3aa: CASSSPPGKMNTEAFF
len: 18; d_gene: TRBD2; v_gene: TRBV5-1; abundance: -; j_gene: TRBJ2-5; CDR3nt: TGCGCCAGCAGCTTAGGAGGACTAGCGGGTAATTATCAAGAGACCCAGTACTTC; CDR3aa: CASSLGGLAGNYQETQYF
len: 11; d_gene: -; v_gene: TRBV19; abundance: -; j_gene: TRBJ2-1; CDR3nt: TGTGCCAGTAGTATGGAGCGAGAGCAGTTCTTC; CDR3aa: CASSMEREQFF
len: 13; d_gene: TRBD1; v_gene: TRBV2; abundance: -; j_gene: TRBJ2-2; CDR3nt: TGTGCCACCCGGGACAGTTTAACCGGGGAGCTGTTTTTT; CDR3aa: CATRDSLTGELFF
len: 16; d_gene: TRBD1; v_gene: TRBV2; abundance: -; j_gene: TRBJ2-5; CDR3nt: TGTGCCAGCAGCGACCCCCGGGACAGGGGGCGTGAGACCCAGTACTTC; CDR3aa: CASSDPRDRGRETQYF
len: 18; d_gene: -; v_gene: TRBV7-3; abundance: -; j_gene: TRBJ1-2; CDR3nt: TGTGCCAGCTCCCCGGGGGGGAGAGGGGCCTTAGCTAACTATGGCTACACCTTC; CDR3aa: CASSPGGRGALANYGYTF
len: 14; d_gene: TRBD1; v_gene: TRBV19; abundance: -; j_gene: TRBJ1-1; CDR3nt: TGTGCCAGTGCCCGACAGGGTACGAACACTGAAGCTTTCTTT; CDR3aa: CASARQGTNTEAFF
len: 13; d_gene: -; v_gene: TRBV27; abundance: -; j_gene: TRBJ2-3; CDR3nt: TGTGCCAGCAGTTTCAGGGGAACAGATACGCAGTATTTT; CDR3aa: CASSFRGTDTQYF
len: 13; d_gene: -; v_gene: TRBV12-3/TRBV12-4; abundance: -; j_gene: TRBJ1-3; CDR3nt: TGTGCCAGCAGTCTGGACACTCGAAACACCATATATTTT; CDR3aa: CASSLDTRNTIYF
len: 15; d_gene: TRBD2; v_gene: TRBV5-1; abundance: few; j_gene: TRBJ2-1; CDR3nt: TGCGCCAGCAGCAATCCTAGCGGGTTTAACAATGAGCAGTTCTTC; CDR3aa: CASSNPSGFNNEQFF
len: 13; d_gene: -; v_gene: TRBV6-5; abundance: few; j_gene: TRBJ1-3; CDR3nt: TGTGCCAGCAGTCCGACATCTGGAAACACCATATATTTT; CDR3aa: CASSPTSGNTIYF
len: 16; d_gene: -; v_gene: TRBV7-9; abundance: -; j_gene: TRBJ1-5; CDR3nt: TGTGCCAGCAGCGTCGGGGGATTTTATAGCAATCAGCCCCAGCATTTT; CDR3aa: CASSVGGFYSNQPQHF
len: 15; d_gene: -; v_gene: TRBV4-3; abundance: -; j_gene: TRBJ1-6; CDR3nt: TGCGCCAGCAGCCAAGATCAAGGGGGTAATTCACCCCTCCACTTT; CDR3aa: CASSQDQGGNSPLHF
len: 19; d_gene: TRBD2; v_gene: TRBV7-9; abundance: -; j_gene: TRBJ2-5; CDR3nt: TGTGCCAGCAGCTTAGTGTTGGGGCTAGCGGGGGGCATGCAAGAGACCCAGTACTTC; CDR3aa: CASSLVLGLAGGMQETQYF
len: 15; d_gene: TRBD1; v_gene: TRBV28; abundance: -; j_gene: TRBJ1-2; CDR3nt: TGTGCCAGCACCTACCCGGGACAGGGTCTAAGAGGCTACACCTTC; CDR3aa: CASTYPGQGLRGYTF
len: 17; d_gene: -; v_gene: TRBV21-1; abundance: -; j_gene: TRBJ1-5; CDR3nt: TGTGCCAGCAGCAAAGAGGGACAGGGTGGTTGCAATCAGCCCCAGCATTTT; CDR3aa: CASSKEGQGGCNQPQHF
len: 14; d_gene: -; v_gene: TRBV10-3; abundance: -; j_gene: TRBJ1-5; CDR3nt: TGTGCCATCAGGCCCTCAGGGGACAATCAGCCCCAGCATTTT; CDR3aa: CAIRPSGDNQPQHF
len: 13; d_gene: TRBD1; v_gene: TRBV7-2; abundance: -; j_gene: TRBJ1-2; CDR3nt: TGTGCCAGCAGCGGGACAGGGATGTTTGGCTACACCTTC; CDR3aa: CASSGTGMFGYTF
len: 15; d_gene: TRBD2; v_gene: TRBV2; abundance: few; j_gene: TRBJ2-1; CDR3nt: TGTGCCAGCAGAGGGCTAGCGGGGTCCTACAATGAGCAGTTCTTC; CDR3aa: CASRGLAGSYNEQFF
len: 15; d_gene: TRBD2; v_gene: TRBV6-5; abundance: once; j_gene: TRBJ2-3; CDR3nt: TGTGCCAGCAGCCAATACGGGGGGGGCACAGATACGCAGTATTTT; CDR3aa: CASSQYGGGTDTQYF
len: 14; d_gene: -; v_gene: TRBV5-6; abundance: -; j_gene: TRBJ2-7; CDR3nt: TGTGCCAGCAGCTTGGTTAGCGGTAGGTACGAGCAGTACTTC; CDR3aa: CASSLVSGRYEQYF
len: 13; d_gene: -; v_gene: TRBV5-1; abundance: -; j_gene: TRBJ2-7; CDR3nt: TGCGCCAGCAGCTTGAACTACCAGGGCGAGCAGTACTTC; CDR3aa: CASSLNYQGEQYF
len: 16; d_gene: TRBD1; v_gene: TRBV6-2/TRBV6-3; abundance: -; j_gene: TRBJ1-2; CDR3nt: TGTGCCAGCAGCCCGCCGCCTTACGGGACAGGGATCGGCTACACCTTC; CDR3aa: CASSPPPYGTGIGYTF
len: 18; d_gene: TRBD1; v_gene: TRBV18; abundance: -; j_gene: TRBJ1-5; CDR3nt: TGTGCCAGCTCACTGCTCAGAGGGACAGAGTATAGCAATCAGCCCCAGCATTTT; CDR3aa: CASSLLRGTEYSNQPQHF
len: 12; d_gene: TRBD1; v_gene: TRBV2; abundance: -; j_gene: TRBJ2-7; CDR3nt: TGTGCCACCCGGGACAGGGGCTACGAGCAGTACTTC; CDR3aa: CATRDRGYEQYF
len: 13; d_gene: TRBD1; v_gene: TRBV2; abundance: -; j_gene: TRBJ2-1; CDR3nt: TGTGCCAGCAATTCGGACAGGCTCAATGAGCAGTTCTTC; CDR3aa: CASNSDRLNEQFF
len: 16; d_gene: -; v_gene: TRBV18; abundance: -; j_gene: TRBJ2-2; CDR3nt: TGTGCCAGCCCAGCTTCAGTACCCGGGGGCACCGGGGAGCTGTTTTTT; CDR3aa: CASPASVPGGTGELFF
len: 12; d_gene: -; v_gene: TRBV5-6; abundance: -; j_gene: TRBJ1-3; CDR3nt: TGTGCCAGCAGCTTGGGAGGTAGTACCATATATTTT; CDR3aa: CASSLGGSTIYF